This T cell receptor (beta chain) was profiled in a study of blood T cell repertoires in COVID-19. Clones were read by immunoSEQ multiplex PCR, and TCRdb kept only the in-frame ones, dropping some. The sample contains around 20,000 clones, around 83% of which appear only once. With V trimmed by 4 bases and J by 4 bases, 2 bases remained unmatched. This CDR3 is 13 amino acids long. Germline V gene data show CDR1 as SNHLY and CDR2 as FYNNEI. Sequencing was performed on peripheral blood. The chain employs TRBV2 and TRBJ1-1; 8 bases agree with TRBD1. The clonotype originates from a human donor in a cohort sampled during active COVID-19. The CDR3 loop is CASSGTGRTEAFF. In DNA, the CDR3 is TGTGCCAGCAGTGGGACAGGGCGCACTGAAGCTTTCTTT.